This is a list of T cell receptor beta chains from one sample in a study of spatial heterogeneity in lung cancer. Using its own MiXCR run on the 5' RACE reads, TCRdb lists one record per CDR3 protein. Here the sample spans 15,000 or so distinct CDR3 sequences, roughly 6% being singletons. This material consisted of PBMCs, taken at follow-up. The receptors here all came from a male donor with early-stage non-small cell lung cancer. Both conserved end residues are trimmed from each CDR3.

v_call cdr3_aa
TRBV12-3/TRBV12-4 ASSLNSYNSPLH
TRBV6-2/TRBV6-3 ASSYGPGTSSADTQY
TRBV10-3 AISEREAYEQY
TRBV7-3 ASSNLAGGPGNEQF
TRBV9 ASSETGLAARTADTQY
TRBV4-3 ASSQDLQGGQETQY
TRBV7-2 ASSSPWGGGSPLH
TRBV2 ASGRGYSNQPQH
TRBV28 ASSLSGTQHTQY
TRBV11-2 ASSLVGTDPLGYT
TRBV20-1 SARTTGGLAEAF
TRBV5-8 ASSHRDTYYEQY
TRBV11-2 ASSMYLEQF
TRBV7-9 ASSLEGSLSAF
TRBV6-5 ASSNPVRGNEQF
TRBV28 ASSFQNYEQY
TRBV9 ASSRQGGAAF
TRBV14 ASSQGPRTGSSGANVLT
TRBV7-9 ASSRVGTNEKLY
TRBV4-1 ASSQELSVPDTQY
TRBV29-1 SVGYGAYNEQF
TRBV20-1 SARDFTATGELF
TRBV24-1 ATSDPRGSGNEQY
TRBV19 ATFAGSGANVLT
TRBV9 ASSHPGQGNEQY
TRBV6-2/TRBV6-3 ASSYFRSTEAF
TRBV6-2/TRBV6-3 ASTPNRSGRGLNEQF
TRBV7-9 ASSQGGRNIQY
TRBV29-1 SVRSATSSYNEQF
TRBV15 ATSRTGNEQF
TRBV9 ASSVVDRPGGNTIY
TRBV7-4 ASSAEEGSYEQY
TRBV18 ASSSGQGYTEAF
TRBV5-4 ASSLGDGGEETQY
TRBV4-1 ASSPTLSGRFYEQY
TRBV4-3 ASSQDTKDEQY
TRBV5-1 ASSPGQGAANEKLF
TRBV6-2/TRBV6-3 ASSYNGYGYT
TRBV5-5 ASSLELASSSYEQY
TRBV7-9 ASTLGVGENTEAF
TRBV20-1 SARKRRRYEQY
TRBV25-1 ASSGEGSEQY
TRBV20-1 SAPLAGGQGITDTQY
TRBV5-1 ASSTLRGARDGYT
TRBV20-1 SANGLAGAYNEQF
TRBV5-1 ASSFGSFPLLYNEQF
TRBV20-1 SASRQTIDYEQY
TRBV6-2/TRBV6-3 ASSYDTEAF
TRBV21-1 ASPIGREKF
TRBV27 ASSLGTGGNQPQH
TRBV6-5 ASRATGGSYGYT
TRBV27 ASSLRSSGRGGETQY
TRBV12-2 ASRFELADNEQF
TRBV5-1 ASSPGAPTYEQY
TRBV9 ASSVEGRGTQY
TRBV5-4 ASSQDRGLYNEQF
TRBV5-1 ASSLGAGGSDTQY
TRBV24-1 ATNSGVAGGNTQY
TRBV20-1 SARDYGLGHTDTQY